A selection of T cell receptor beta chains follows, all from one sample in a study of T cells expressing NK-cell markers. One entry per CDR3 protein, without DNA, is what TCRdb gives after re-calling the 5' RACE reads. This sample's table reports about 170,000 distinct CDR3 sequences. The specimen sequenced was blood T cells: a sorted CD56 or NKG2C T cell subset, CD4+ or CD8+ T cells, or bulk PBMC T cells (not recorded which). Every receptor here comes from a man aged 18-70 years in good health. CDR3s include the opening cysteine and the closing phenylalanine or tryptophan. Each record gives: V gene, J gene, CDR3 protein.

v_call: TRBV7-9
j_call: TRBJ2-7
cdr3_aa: CASSSPGQDYEQYF

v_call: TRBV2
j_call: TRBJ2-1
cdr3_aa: CASRTGTSGAHEQFF

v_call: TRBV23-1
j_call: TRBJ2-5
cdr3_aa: CASSQSRATGTQETQYF

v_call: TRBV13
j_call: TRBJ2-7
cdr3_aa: CASSLGLAGGDSEQYF

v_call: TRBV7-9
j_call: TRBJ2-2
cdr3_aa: CASSPRIVGPSGELFF

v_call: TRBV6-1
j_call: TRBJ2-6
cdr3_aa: CASSERGTGANVLTF

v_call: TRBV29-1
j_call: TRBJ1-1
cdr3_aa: CSVNTRLGTVNTEAFF

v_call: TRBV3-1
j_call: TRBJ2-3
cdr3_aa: CASSQEDTDTDTQYF

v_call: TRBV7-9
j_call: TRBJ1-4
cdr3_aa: CASSPIADSNEKLFF

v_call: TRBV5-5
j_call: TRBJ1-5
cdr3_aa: CASSSTDYGQPQHF

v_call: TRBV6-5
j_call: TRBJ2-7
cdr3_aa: CASSLLAPRYEQYF

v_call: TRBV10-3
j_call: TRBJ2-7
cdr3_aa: CAISRGGAYEQYF

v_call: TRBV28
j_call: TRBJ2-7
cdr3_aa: CASGDRGYEQYF

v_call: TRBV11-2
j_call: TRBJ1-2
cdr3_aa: CASSLDINSVGYGYTF

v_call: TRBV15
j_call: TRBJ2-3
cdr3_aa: CATSIRGIGTDTQYF

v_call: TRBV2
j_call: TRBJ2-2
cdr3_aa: CASSEPSSGSHTGELFF

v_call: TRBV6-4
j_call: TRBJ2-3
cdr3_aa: CAAWTSGGVTDTQYF

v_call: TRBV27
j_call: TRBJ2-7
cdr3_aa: CASSLGVSGYEQYF

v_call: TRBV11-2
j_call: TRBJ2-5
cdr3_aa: CASSPPGPDQETQYF

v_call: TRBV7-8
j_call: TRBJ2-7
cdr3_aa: CASSFPGSRAPEQYF

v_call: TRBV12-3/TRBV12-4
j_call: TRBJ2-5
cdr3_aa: CASSSTGTSGKETQYF

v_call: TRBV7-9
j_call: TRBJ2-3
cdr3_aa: CASRRPSTDTQYF

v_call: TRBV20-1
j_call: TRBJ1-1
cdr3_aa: CSAIRGLMNTEAFF

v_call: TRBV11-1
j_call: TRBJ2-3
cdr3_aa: CASSLPGTSGTYTDTQYF

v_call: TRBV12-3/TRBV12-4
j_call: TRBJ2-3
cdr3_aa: CASTSFASTDTQYF

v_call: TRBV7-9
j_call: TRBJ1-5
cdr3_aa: CASSLAGRGNQPQHF

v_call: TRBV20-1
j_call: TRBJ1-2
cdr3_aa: CGRYRDETNYGYTF

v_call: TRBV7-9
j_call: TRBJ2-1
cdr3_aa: CASSSRLAGVYNEQFF

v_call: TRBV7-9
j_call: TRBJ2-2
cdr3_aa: CASSVKGSDTGELFF